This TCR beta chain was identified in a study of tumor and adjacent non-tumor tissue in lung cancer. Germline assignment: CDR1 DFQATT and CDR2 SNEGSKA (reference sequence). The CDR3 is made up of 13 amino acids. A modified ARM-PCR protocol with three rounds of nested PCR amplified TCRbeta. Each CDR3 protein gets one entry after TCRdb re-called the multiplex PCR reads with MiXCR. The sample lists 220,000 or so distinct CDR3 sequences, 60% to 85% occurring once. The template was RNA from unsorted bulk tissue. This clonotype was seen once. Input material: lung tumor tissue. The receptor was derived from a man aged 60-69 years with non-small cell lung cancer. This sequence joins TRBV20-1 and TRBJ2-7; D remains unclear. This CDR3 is CNAYAASSYEQYF. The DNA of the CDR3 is TGCAATGCGTATGCAGCTAGCTCCTACGAGCAGTACTTC.